A selection of T cell receptor beta chains follows, all from one sample in a study of CD8 T cells in ankylosing spondylitis. MiXCR, applied by TCRdb to the 5' RACE reads, yields one record per CDR3 protein. The profile covers over 600,000 distinct CDR3 sequences, with 15% to 20% appearing a single time and roughly a fifth taken by the ten largest. Source material: blood, either unsorted or a sorted T cell fraction (not recorded which). These TCRs come from a male donor with ankylosing spondylitis. CDR3s include the opening cysteine and the closing phenylalanine or tryptophan. The order of the fields is D gene, V gene, J gene, clone size, CDR3 protein, CDR3 DNA. D genes are given only for firm matches. Rows may omit the clone size; those that give it use once, few, many or a size class.

>NA|TRBV5-1|TRBJ1-4|few
CASSWAPGGTNEKLFF
TGCGCCAGCAGCTGGGCACCTGGGGGGACTAATGAAAAACTGTTTTTT
>NA|TRBV7-9|TRBJ2-7|NA
CASSTPGSSYEQYF
TGTGCCAGCAGCACCCCAGGTAGCTCCTACGAGCAGTACTTC
>TRBD1|TRBV29-1|TRBJ2-7|NA
CSVHRGYEQYF
TGCAGCGTCCACAGGGGATACGAGCAGTACTTC
>NA|TRBV5-1|TRBJ1-3|few
CASSLLGHGFSGNTIYF
TGCGCCAGCAGCTTGCTAGGACATGGATTCTCTGGAAACACCATATATTTT
>TRBD1|TRBV4-2|TRBJ1-4|NA
CASGETGIGKLFF
TGTGCCAGTGGCGAGACAGGGATAGGGAAACTGTTTTTT
>NA|TRBV7-3|TRBJ2-7|few
CASSLLISGEQYF
TGTGCCAGCAGCTTACTCATCAGTGGGGAGCAGTACTTC
>NA|TRBV7-2|TRBJ2-7|NA
CASSTRAQDGQYF
TGTGCCAGCAGCACCCGGGCGCAGGACGGGCAGTACTTC
>TRBD1|TRBV18|TRBJ2-7|few
CASSPTGRGEQYF
TGTGCCAGCTCACCGACAGGCAGGGGGGAGCAGTACTTC
>NA|TRBV10-2|TRBJ2-7|few
CASTQAQEQYF
TGCGCCAGCACCCAGGCCCAGGAGCAGTACTTC
>NA|TRBV30|TRBJ2-3|NA
CAWQGRDTQYF
TGTGCCTGGCAGGGGAGGGATACGCAGTATTTT
>NA|TRBV12-3/TRBV12-4|TRBJ2-3|few
CASSLVGGLVDTQYF
TGTGCCAGCAGTTTAGTGGGGGGCCTGGTAGATACGCAGTATTTT
>NA|TRBV12-3/TRBV12-4|TRBJ1-1|NA
CASSSLGGYTEAFF
TGTGCCAGCAGTTCTTTAGGGGGTTACACTGAAGCTTTCTTT
>NA|TRBV9|TRBJ2-5|NA
CASSDGGSLVETQYF
TGTGCCAGCAGCGACGGAGGATCGCTCGTCGAGACCCAGTACTTC
>NA|TRBV20-1|TRBJ2-7|NA
CSARAWKVPSYEQYF
TGCAGTGCTAGGGCTTGGAAGGTTCCTTCCTACGAGCAGTACTTC
>NA|TRBV27|TRBJ2-7|few
CASSPLGGGRYEQYF
TGTGCCAGCAGTCCCCTAGGGGGGGGACGTTACGAGCAGTACTTC
>TRBD2|TRBV20-1|TRBJ2-6|few
CSARPGLAATISGANVLTF
TGCAGTGCTAGACCCGGACTAGCGGCCACCATCTCTGGGGCCAACGTCCTGACTTTC
>NA|TRBV11-3|TRBJ2-5|few
CASSLYEETQYF
TGTGCCAGCAGCCTCTACGAAGAGACCCAGTACTTC
>TRBD2|TRBV20-1|TRBJ2-7|once
CSARGPGTSGRTVSSYEQYF
TGCAGTGCTAGAGGCCCGGGGACTAGCGGGAGGACCGTGAGTTCCTACGAGCAGTACTTC
>NA|TRBV29-1|TRBJ2-1|many
CSVGGLAEQFF
TGCAGCGTTGGGGGGCTAGCTGAGCAGTTCTTC
>TRBD1|TRBV28|TRBJ2-2|few
CASGDRGRGELFF
TGTGCCAGCGGAGACAGGGGGCGCGGGGAGCTGTTTTTT
>NA|TRBV6-1|TRBJ1-1|NA
CASSLARPEAFF
TGTGCCAGCAGTCTAGCCCGTCCTGAAGCTTTCTTT
>NA|TRBV5-1|TRBJ2-5|few
CASSEGRLQETQYF
TGCGCCAGCAGCGAGGGACGGTTACAAGAGACCCAGTACTTC
>NA|TRBV6-5|TRBJ1-1|few
CASSPGFTEAFF
TGTGCCAGCAGTCCCGGCTTCACTGAAGCTTTCTTT
>NA|TRBV20-1|TRBJ2-7|NA
CSAERSHEQYF
TGCAGTGCTGAGCGGTCCCACGAGCAGTACTTC
>TRBD2|TRBV12-3/TRBV12-4|TRBJ2-1|NA
CASRGGVRAEQFF
TGTGCCAGCAGGGGGGGGGTTCGGGCTGAGCAGTTCTTC
>NA|TRBV7-9|TRBJ2-2|few
CASTLRGGPSNTGELFF
TGTGCCAGCACCCTTAGGGGGGGCCCATCGAACACCGGGGAGCTGTTTTTT
>NA|TRBV6-5|TRBJ2-1|few
CASSNLFSYNEQFF
TGTGCCAGCAGTAACCTTTTCTCCTACAATGAGCAGTTCTTC
>NA|TRBV6-2/TRBV6-3|TRBJ2-5|few
CASSYGPETQYF
TGTGCCAGCAGTTACGGGCCAGAGACCCAGTACTTC
>NA|TRBV12-3/TRBV12-4|TRBJ2-1|few
CASMGDEQFF
TGTGCCAGCATGGGGGATGAGCAGTTCTTC
>NA|TRBV5-1|TRBJ2-3|many
CASSLKWTDTQYF
TGCGCCAGCAGCTTGAAATGGACAGATACGCAGTATTTT
>NA|TRBV5-1|TRBJ1-1|NA
CASSLGQALMNTEAFF
TGCGCCAGCAGCTTGGGGCAGGCGTTGATGAACACTGAAGCTTTCTTT
>NA|TRBV7-9|TRBJ1-4|NA
CASSSFWAATNEKLFF
TGTGCCAGCAGCTCTTTTTGGGCCGCAACTAATGAAAAACTGTTTTTT
>NA|TRBV7-9|TRBJ1-3|few
CASSFGELPGNTIYF
TGTGCCAGCAGCTTTGGGGAATTACCTGGAAACACCATATATTTT
>NA|TRBV2|TRBJ1-6|NA
CASRVTNSPLHF
TGTGCCAGCAGGGTAACTAATTCACCCCTCCACTTT
>TRBD1|TRBV12-3/TRBV12-4|TRBJ1-2|many
CASRQGQNNNYGYTF
TGTGCCAGCAGACAGGGACAGAATAATAACTATGGCTACACCTTC
>NA|TRBV3-1|TRBJ1-2|few
CASSQVATYGYTF
TGTGCCAGCAGCCAGGTGGCAACATATGGCTACACCTTC
>NA|TRBV30|TRBJ2-2|NA
CAWSRTEAGELFF
TGTGCCTGGAGTCGGACAGAAGCGGGGGAGCTGTTTTTT
>NA|TRBV29-1|TRBJ1-1|few
CSVDVDTLMNTEAFF
TGCAGCGTTGATGTGGACACCTTAATGAACACTGAAGCTTTCTTT
>NA|TRBV29-1|TRBJ2-3|NA
CSVEGLANHFTDTQYF
TGCAGCGTTGAAGGGCTAGCCAATCACTTCACAGATACGCAGTATTTT
>NA|TRBV3-1|TRBJ1-1|NA
CASSQQGVNTEAFF
TGTGCCAGCAGCCAGCAAGGGGTGAACACTGAAGCTTTCTTT
>NA|TRBV4-1|TRBJ2-1|few
CASSQEASGAYNEQFF
TGCGCCAGCAGCCAAGAAGCGAGCGGAGCCTACAATGAGCAGTTCTTC
>NA|TRBV20-1|TRBJ1-2|NA
CSASPSAPKDYGYTF
TGCAGTGCGTCCCCGTCAGCTCCTAAGGACTATGGCTACACCTTC
>NA|TRBV5-4|TRBJ2-3|few
CASSLVFSTDTQYF
TGTGCCAGCAGCTTGGTCTTCAGCACAGATACGCAGTATTTT
>NA|TRBV6-5|TRBJ2-3|NA
CASSHGEDTQYF
TGTGCCAGCAGCCACGGGGAAGATACGCAGTATTTT
>NA|TRBV12-3/TRBV12-4|TRBJ2-1|NA
CASSPWGAQDYNEQFF
TGTGCCAGCAGTCCTTGGGGGGCTCAGGATTACAATGAGCAGTTCTTC